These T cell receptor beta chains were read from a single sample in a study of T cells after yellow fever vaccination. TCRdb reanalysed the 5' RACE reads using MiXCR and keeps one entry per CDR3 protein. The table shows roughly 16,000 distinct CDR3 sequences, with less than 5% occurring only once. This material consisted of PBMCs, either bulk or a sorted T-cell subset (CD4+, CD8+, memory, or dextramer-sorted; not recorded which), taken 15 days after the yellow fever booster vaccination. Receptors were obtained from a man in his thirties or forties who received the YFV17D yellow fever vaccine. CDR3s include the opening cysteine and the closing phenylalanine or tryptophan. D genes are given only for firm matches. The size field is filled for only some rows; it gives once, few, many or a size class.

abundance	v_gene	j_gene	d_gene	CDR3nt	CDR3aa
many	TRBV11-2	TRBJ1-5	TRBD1	TGTGCCAGCAGCCCCGGACAGGGGAGCCATCAGCCCCAGCATTTT	CASSPGQGSHQPQHF
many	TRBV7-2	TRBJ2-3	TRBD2	TGTGCCAGCAGCGAGCTTCTAGCGGGAGGTCCCACAGATACGCAGTATTTT	CASSELLAGGPTDTQYF
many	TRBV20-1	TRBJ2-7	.	TGCAGTGCGTACAGGAACGCCTACGAGCAGTACTTC	CSAYRNAYEQYF
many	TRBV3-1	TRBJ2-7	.	TGTGCCAGCAGCCAAGGCTTCGAGCAGTACTTC	CASSQGFEQYF
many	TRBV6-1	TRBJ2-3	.	TGTGCCAGCATTGGACAGACCATAGATACGCAGTATTTT	CASIGQTIDTQYF
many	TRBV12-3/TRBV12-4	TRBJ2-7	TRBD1	TGTGCCAGCAGTCGGGACAGCAACTACGAGCAGTACTTC	CASSRDSNYEQYF
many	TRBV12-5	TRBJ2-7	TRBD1	TGTGCTAGTGGGGGGGACAGCTTCACCTACGAGCAGTACTTC	CASGGDSFTYEQYF
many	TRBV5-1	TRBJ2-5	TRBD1	TGCGCCAGCAGGGAAGGGACAGGGACGCAAGAGACCCAGTACTTC	CASREGTGTQETQYF
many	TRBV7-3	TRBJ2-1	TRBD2	TGTGCCAGCAGCGCCTCTAGCGGGAAGGCCAATGAGCAGTTCTTC	CASSASSGKANEQFF
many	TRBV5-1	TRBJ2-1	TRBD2	TGCGCCAGCAGCTCTCTAGCGGAAAATTACAATGAGCAGTTCTTC	CASSSLAENYNEQFF
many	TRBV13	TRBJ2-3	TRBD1	TGTGCCAGCAGCCCCCGGGACAGGGGGACAGATACGCAGTATTTT	CASSPRDRGTDTQYF
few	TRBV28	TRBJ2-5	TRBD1	TGTGCCAGCAGTTCCCCACCGGGACAGGGGCTTGAGACCCAGTACTTC	CASSSPPGQGLETQYF
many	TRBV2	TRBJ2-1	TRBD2	TGTGCCAGCAGTGGACTAGCGGGGAACAATGAGCAGTTCTTC	CASSGLAGNNEQFF
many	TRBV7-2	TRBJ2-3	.	TGTGCCAGCAGCCCCCGACAGCCGTTGGCAGATACGCAGTATTTT	CASSPRQPLADTQYF
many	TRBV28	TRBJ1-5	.	TGTGCCATCGCGCAGGCCCTGAGGGCTTATAGCAATCAGCCCCAGCATTTT	CAIAQALRAYSNQPQHF
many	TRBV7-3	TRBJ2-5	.	TGTGCCAGCAGCTCGATAGGGACGCCCGTTGAGACCCAGTACTTC	CASSSIGTPVETQYF
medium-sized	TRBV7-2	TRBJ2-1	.	TGTGCCAGCAGCTCACCAGCGGAACTTTCCTACAATGAGCAGTTCTTC	CASSSPAELSYNEQFF
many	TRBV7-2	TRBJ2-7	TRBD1	TGTGCCAGCAGCTCCCAGGGGGAAAAATACGAGCAGTACTTC	CASSSQGEKYEQYF
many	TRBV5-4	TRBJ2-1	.	TGTGCCAGCAGCCCAGACAGGGAGGAGGACGATGAGCAGTTCTTC	CASSPDREEDDEQFF
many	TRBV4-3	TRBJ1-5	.	TGCGCCAGCAGCCAAGATCTCAATCAGCCCCAGCATTTT	CASSQDLNQPQHF
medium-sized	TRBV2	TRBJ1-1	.	TGTGCCAGCATCCCCCAATTACGGGCGGGCGGCACTGAAGCTTTCTTT	CASIPQLRAGGTEAFF
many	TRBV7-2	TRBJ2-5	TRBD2	TGTGCCAGCAGCCTGGGACTAGCGGGAGGGGGGGAGACCCAGTACTTC	CASSLGLAGGGETQYF
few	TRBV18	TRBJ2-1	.	TGTGCCAGCTCAATAGCCCCGATAATCGACTACAATGAGCAGTTCTTC	CASSIAPIIDYNEQFF
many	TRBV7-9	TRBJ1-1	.	TGTGCCAGCAGCTTAGTCTTCGAAGCTTTCTTT	CASSLVFEAFF
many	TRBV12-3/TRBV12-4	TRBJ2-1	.	TGTGCCAGCAGTATGTTGCCCGGTTCACTACGCTCCTACAATGAGCAGTTCTTC	CASSMLPGSLRSYNEQFF
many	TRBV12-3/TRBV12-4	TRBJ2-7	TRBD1	TGTGCCAGCAGTTTCGGGCAGGGGGCGGGGGAGCAGTACTTC	CASSFGQGAGEQYF
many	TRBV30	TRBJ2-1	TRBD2	TGTGCCTGGAGTGTACACGGGTTAGCGGGCGAGCAGTTCTTC	CAWSVHGLAGEQFF
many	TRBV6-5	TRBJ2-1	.	TGTGCCAGCAGTTATTTCGCCAGGGAGACCAATGAGCAGTTCTTC	CASSYFARETNEQFF
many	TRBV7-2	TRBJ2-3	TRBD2	TGTGCCAGCAGCTTAACAGGACTAGCGGCCGTATCAGATACGCAGTATTTT	CASSLTGLAAVSDTQYF
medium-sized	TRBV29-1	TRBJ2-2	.	TGCAGCGTAACACCCAGGGCCACGGGAACCGGGGAGCTGTTTTTT	CSVTPRATGTGELFF
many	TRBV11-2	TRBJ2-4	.	TGTGCCAGCGACAGAATAGCCAAAAACATTCAGTACTTC	CASDRIAKNIQYF
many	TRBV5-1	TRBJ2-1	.	TGCGCCAGCAGCTTGGTCGGGGTGCATGAGCAGTTCTTC	CASSLVGVHEQFF
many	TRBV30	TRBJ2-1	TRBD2	TGTGCCTGGAGTGGAACGCCTACCGGGACTAGCGGGGATTACAATGAGCAGTTCTTC	CAWSGTPTGTSGDYNEQFF
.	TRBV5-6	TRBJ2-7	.	TGTGCCAGCGGCCCCGGGCCTAACAGGTTTCCGTACTTC	CASGPGPNRFPYF
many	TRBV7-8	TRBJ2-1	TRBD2	TGTGCCAGCAGCTTTCCACGACTAGCGGAGGAGAACAATGAGCAGTTCTTC	CASSFPRLAEENNEQFF
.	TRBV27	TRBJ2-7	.	TGTGCCAGCAGCACGTCGGGGGATCCCTCCTACGAGCAGTACTTC	CASSTSGDPSYEQYF
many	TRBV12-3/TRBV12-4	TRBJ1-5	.	TGTGCCAGCAGTTTATGGGGGGCAGAGCCCCAGCATTTT	CASSLWGAEPQHF